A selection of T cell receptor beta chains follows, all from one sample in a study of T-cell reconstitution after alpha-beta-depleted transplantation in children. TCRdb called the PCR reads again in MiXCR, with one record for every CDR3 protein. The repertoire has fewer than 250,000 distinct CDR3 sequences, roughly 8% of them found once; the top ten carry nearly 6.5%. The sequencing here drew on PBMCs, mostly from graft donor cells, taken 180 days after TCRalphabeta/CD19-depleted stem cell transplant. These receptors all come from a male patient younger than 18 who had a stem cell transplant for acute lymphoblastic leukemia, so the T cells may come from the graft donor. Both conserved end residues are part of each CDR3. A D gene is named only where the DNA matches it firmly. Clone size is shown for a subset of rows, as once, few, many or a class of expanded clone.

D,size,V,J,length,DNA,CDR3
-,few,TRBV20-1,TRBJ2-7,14,TGCAGTGCACAGGACGGGGGCCACTCCTACGAGCAGTACTTC,CSAQDGGHSYEQYF
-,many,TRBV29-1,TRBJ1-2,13,TGCAGCGCTTGGACAGCTACCACGGCTGGCTACACCTTC,CSAWTATTAGYTF
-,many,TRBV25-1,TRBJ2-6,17,TGTGCCAGCAGGCCTCAGGGGGGCGGGTCTGGGGCCAACGTCCTGACTTTC,CASRPQGGGSGANVLTF
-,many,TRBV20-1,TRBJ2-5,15,TGCAGTGCTAGAGATCCGAGACGCTTCCAAGAGACCCAGTACTTC,CSARDPRRFQETQYF
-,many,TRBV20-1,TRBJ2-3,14,TGCAGTGCTAGGGGTTCCTTCTGGACAGATACGCAGTATTTT,CSARGSFWTDTQYF
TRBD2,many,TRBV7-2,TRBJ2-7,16,TGTGCCAGCAGCTTAGTCCCCCTAGCGGGAGCATACGAGCAGTACTTC,CASSLVPLAGAYEQYF
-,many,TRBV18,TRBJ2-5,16,TGTGCCAGCTATCCGCTGTACCGGGACGTCAAAGAGACCCAGTACTTC,CASYPLYRDVKETQYF
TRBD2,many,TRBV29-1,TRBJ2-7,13,TGCAGCGCGGCGGGGACTAGCGGTTACGAGCAGTACTTC,CSAAGTSGYEQYF
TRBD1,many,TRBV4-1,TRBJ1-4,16,TGCGCCAGCAGCCAAGGCGGACAGGGCCGGGCCGAAAAACTGTTTTTT,CASSQGGQGRAEKLFF
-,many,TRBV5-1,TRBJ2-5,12,TGCGCCAGCAGCTGGCCCGAAGAGACCCAGTACTTC,CASSWPEETQYF
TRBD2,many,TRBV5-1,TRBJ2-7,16,TGCGCCAGCAGCTACTCTCCGGGACTAGCGCGGGACGAGCAGTACTTC,CASSYSPGLARDEQYF
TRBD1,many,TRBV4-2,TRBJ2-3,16,TGTGCCAGCAGCCATGAACAGGGGTTCGGCACAGATACGCAGTATTTT,CASSHEQGFGTDTQYF
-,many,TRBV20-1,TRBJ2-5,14,TGCAGTGCTAGAGCCCAGGGTCCTGCGAGGGCCCAGTACTTC,CSARAQGPARAQYF
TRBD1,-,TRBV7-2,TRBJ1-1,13,TGTGCCAGCAGTCGGGACAGGGTCACTGAAGCTTTCTTT,CASSRDRVTEAFF
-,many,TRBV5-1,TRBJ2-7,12,TGCGCCAGCAGCGTTGATTACCGCGAGCAGTACTTC,CASSVDYREQYF
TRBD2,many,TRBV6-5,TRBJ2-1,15,TGTGCCAGCAGTTACAGGGTAGCGGGGTACAATGAGCAGTTCTTC,CASSYRVAGYNEQFF
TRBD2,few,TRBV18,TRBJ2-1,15,TGTGCCAGCTCACCTTTGCGGGAGGGCCCCGATGAGCAGTTCTTC,CASSPLREGPDEQFF
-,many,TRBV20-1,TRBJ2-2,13,TGCAGTGCTCGGGACCGCGGGATCGGGGAGCTGTTTTTT,CSARDRGIGELFF
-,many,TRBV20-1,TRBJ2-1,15,TGCAGTGCTCCCGCTAGCGCAAGCTCCTACAATGAGCAGTTCTTC,CSAPASASSYNEQFF
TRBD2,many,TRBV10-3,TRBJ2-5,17,TGTGCCATCAGTGAGTCGACTGCCGGGAGGGGCCAAGAGACCCAGTACTTC,CAISESTAGRGQETQYF
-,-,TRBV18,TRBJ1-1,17,TGTGCCAGCTCACCGGGGACTCCTCCCCCGGTGAACACTGAAGCTTTCTTT,CASSPGTPPPVNTEAFF
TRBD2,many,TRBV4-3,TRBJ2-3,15,TGCGCCAGCAGCCAAGGAGAGCGGGGGACAGATACGCAGTATTTT,CASSQGERGTDTQYF
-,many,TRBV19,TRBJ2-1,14,-,CASSIVFGGGAEFF
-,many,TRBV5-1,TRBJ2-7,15,TGCGCCAGCAGCTTGGTCGGGGGCCCCAGCGACGAGCAGTACTTC,CASSLVGGPSDEQYF
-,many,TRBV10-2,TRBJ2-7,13,TGCGCCAGCCTGGGACGGTTCTCCTACGAGCAGTACTTC,CASLGRFSYEQYF
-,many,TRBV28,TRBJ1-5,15,TGTGCCAGCAGCTCTCCCCTCTTACAGGGACAGCCCCAGCATTTT,CASSSPLLQGQPQHF
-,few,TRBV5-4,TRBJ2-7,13,TGTGCCAGCAGCCAGGACGGGTCCTACGAGCAGTACTTC,CASSQDGSYEQYF
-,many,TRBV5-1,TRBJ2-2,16,TGCGCCAGCAGCTTACGGGGTAGCATGAGCACCGGGGAGCTGTTTTTT,CASSLRGSMSTGELFF
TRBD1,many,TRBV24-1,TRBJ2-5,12,TGTGCCACCGCCAGACAGGGGGAGACCCAGTACTTC,CATARQGETQYF
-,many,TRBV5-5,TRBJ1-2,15,TGTGCCAGCAGCGGTCTCAATGAGTTTAACTATGGCTACACCTTC,CASSGLNEFNYGYTF
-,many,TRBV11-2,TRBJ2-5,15,TGTGCCAGCAGCTTGGGGAGTCCGGGGCGGGAGACCCAGTACTTC,CASSLGSPGRETQYF
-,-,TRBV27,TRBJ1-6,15,TGTGCCAGCCACTTCGGGGGCTCCTATAATTCACCCCTCCACTTT,CASHFGGSYNSPLHF
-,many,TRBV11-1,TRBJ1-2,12,TGTGCCAGCAGGGGAACTAACTATGGCTACACCTTC,CASRGTNYGYTF
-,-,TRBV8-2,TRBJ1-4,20,TGTGCCATGAGCTTGGGCACAAAAGGGGACAGGGCTACAACTAATGAAAAACTGTTTTTT,CAMSLGTKGDRATTNEKLFF
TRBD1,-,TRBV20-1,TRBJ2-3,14,TGCAGTGCTCCCGGGACAGGACCCTGGGATACGCAGTATTTT,CSAPGTGPWDTQYF
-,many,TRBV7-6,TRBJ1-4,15,TGTGCCAGCAGCTTAGCTTGGGGGACCGGAGAAAAACTGTTTTTT,CASSLAWGTGEKLFF
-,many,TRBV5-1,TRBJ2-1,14,TGCGCCAGCAGCTTGGCGGGGTTGGTTGGTGAGCAGTTCTTC,CASSLAGLVGEQFF
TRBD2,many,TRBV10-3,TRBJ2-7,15,TGTGCCATCGGTGGGAGGACTAGCGGGACCAACGAGCAGTACTTC,CAIGGRTSGTNEQYF
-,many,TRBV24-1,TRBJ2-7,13,TGTGCCACCAGTGATTTGCAGGGTTACGAGCAGTACTTC,CATSDLQGYEQYF
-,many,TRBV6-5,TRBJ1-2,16,TGTGCCAGCAGTTACTCTTCAGGGCAGCGTAACTATGGCTACACCTTC,CASSYSSGQRNYGYTF
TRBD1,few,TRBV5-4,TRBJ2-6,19,TGTGCCAGCAGCTCCCGGACAGGGGATTTGATTCTGGGGGCCAACGTCCTGACTTTC,CASSSRTGDLILGANVLTF
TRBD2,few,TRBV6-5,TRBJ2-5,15,TGTGCCAGCAGTTACTCGTCCCTAGCGGGGAAGACCCAGTACTTC,CASSYSSLAGKTQYF
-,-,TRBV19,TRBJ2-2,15,TGTGCCAGTAGTATATTAGCCCGGAACGCCGGGGAGCTGTTTTTT,CASSILARNAGELFF
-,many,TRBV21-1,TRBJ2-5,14,TGTGCCAGCAGTGTTGCGGGCCGGGAAGAGACCCAGTACTTC,CASSVAGREETQYF
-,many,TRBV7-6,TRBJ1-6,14,TGTGCCAGCAGCCCGGACTGGAATGGTTCACCCCTCCACTTT,CASSPDWNGSPLHF
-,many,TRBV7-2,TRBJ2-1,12,TGTGCCAGCAGCCGGCGGAACAATGAGCAGTTCTTC,CASSRRNNEQFF
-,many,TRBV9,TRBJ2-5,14,TGTGCCAGCAGCGTACGGGGGCACCAAGAGACCCAGTACTTC,CASSVRGHQETQYF
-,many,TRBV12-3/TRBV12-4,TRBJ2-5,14,TGTGCCAGCAGTCCGTTGGGTGGCCGCGAGACCCAGTACTTC,CASSPLGGRETQYF
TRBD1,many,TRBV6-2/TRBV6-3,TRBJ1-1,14,TGTGCCAGCAGCCGGGGACAGTCGAACACTGAAGCTTTCTTT,CASSRGQSNTEAFF